One sample yielded the 15 T cell receptor beta chains listed below, sequenced in a study of cytomegalovirus exposure and HLA in healthy donors. The PCR ran on 60 Vbeta and 13 Jbeta primers. Some clones are missing from TCRdb's copy, which holds only in-frame ones; the method was immunoSEQ multiplex PCR. The sample features some 33,000 clones, with 4.5% to 6% in its top ten. Material: PBMCs. The receptors shown here come from a female donor in good health and CMV-seronegative.

The rearrangement links TRBV6-1 to TRBJ2-1; 9 bases are a match to TRBD1. J was trimmed by 7 bases and V by 10 bases; bases with no gene match: 14. Germline values: CDR1 MNHNS, CDR2 SASEGT. The CDR3 totals 15 residues. The CDR3 coding sequence is TGTGCCACCCTGCCCGGGACAGGGTTATATAATGAGCAGTTCTTC. This codes for CATLPGTGLYNEQFF.

The CDR3 reads CASSYSGTGVQETQYF. CDR3 coding DNA: TGTGCCAGCAGTTACTCCGGGACAGGCGTCCAAGAGACCCAGTACTTC. The J gene is TRBJ2-5, the V gene TRBV6-5; 8 nucleotides match TRBD1. The junction had 4 bases not matched to a gene; V was cut back by 0 bases and J by 1 base. The CDR3 is 16 amino acids. The V gene's germline CDR1 is MNHEY and CDR2 SVGAGI.

The chain combines TRBV19 with TRBJ1-4; TRBD1 is a possible D gene (5 bases). Germline V gives CDR1 LNHDA, CDR2 SQIVND (reference sequence). Trimming cost V 8 bases and J 5 bases, with 24 bases left between them. The CDR3 length is 17 residues. CDR3 in DNA: TGTGCCAGTTCCTATATGGGGGGACCACCGACGAATGAAAAACTGTTTTTT. This translates into CASSYMGGPPTNEKLFF. Using reference TRBV19 and TRBJ1-4 for the parts outside the CDR3, the full variable domain is DGGITQSPKYLFRKEGQNVTLSCEQNLNHDAMYWYRQDPGQGLRLIYYSQIVNDFQKGDIAEGYSVSREKKESFPLTVTSAQKNPTAFYLCASSYMGGPPTNEKLFFGSGTQLSVL.

This sequence joins TRBV4-1 and TRBJ2-6; no firm D call. This CDR3 has 15 residues. The germline V and J ends were trimmed by 0 bases and 0 bases, with 3 bases remaining between them. The germline V gene encodes CDR1 MGHRA and CDR2 YSYEKL. The CDR3 loop reads CASSQDHSGANVLTF. DNA for the CDR3: TGCGCCAGCAGCCAAGACCACTCTGGGGCCAACGTCCTGACTTTC.

The V call is TRBV6-6, the J call TRBJ2-7; no firm D call. The germline V gene encodes CDR1 MNHNY and CDR2 SVGAGI (reference sequence). This CDR3 has 15 residues. The V and J ends lost 4 bases and 1 base respectively, with 14 bases between them. This chain's CDR3 is CASSSSAQKSYEQYF. The CDR3 coding sequence is TGTGCCAGCAGTTCCAGCGCCCAAAAGTCCTACGAGCAGTACTTC.

The chain uses TRBV9 and TRBJ2-7, with TRBD2 as a possible D gene (7 bases). The germline V gene has CDR1 SGDLS and CDR2 YYNGEE. The CDR3 runs 16 residues. Trimming took 0 bases from V and 1 from J, leaving 14 bases between them. The CDR3 here is CASSVAAGAISYEQYF. The CDR3 DNA reads TGTGCCAGCAGCGTAGCGGCGGGGGCTATTTCCTACGAGCAGTACTTC.

V gene TRBV6-1 combines with J gene TRBJ1-2, with TRBD1 matching over 10 bases. This CDR3 is 15 amino acids long. CDR1 and CDR2 from the germline V gene are MNHNS and SASEGT. Germline trimming cut 6 bases from V and 6 bases from J; bases unmatched to any gene: 10. CDR3 loop: CASRLPRDRGDGYTF. The CDR3 region has the DNA TGTGCCAGCAGATTGCCCCGGGACAGGGGAGATGGCTACACCTTC.

The rearrangement uses TRBV6-5 and TRBJ2-7; TRBD2 matches 7 bases. V shed 5 bases and J 7 bases; nucleotides not matched to a gene: 2. Germline CDR1 MNHEY, CDR2 SVGAGI. The CDR3 has 11 residues. In DNA form, the CDR3 reads TGTGCCAGCAGTACCGGGGGGGAGCAGTACTTC. This encodes CASSTGGEQYF.

The V and J genes are TRBV11-2 and TRBJ1-3; D not certain. The V end lost 3 bases, the J end lost 5 bases, and 14 bases lay between the germline ends. The CDR3 runs to 15 residues. Germline V gives CDR1 SGHAT, CDR2 FQNNGV. CDR3 amino acids: CASSFGETHRNTIYF. CDR3 bases: TGTGCCAGCAGCTTTGGGGAGACACACCGAAACACCATATATTTT.

J is TRBJ2-7 and V is TRBV6-6; maybe TRBD2 (6 bases). This CDR3 region has 16 residues. Germline V gene data show CDR1 as MNHNY and CDR2 as SVGAGI (reference sequence). Deletions cut 5 bases from V and 3 bases from J, with 20 bases between. This CDR3 is CASSPPGLGAGYEQYF. The DNA for the CDR3 is TGTGCCAGCAGTCCCCCCGGGTTAGGAGCGGGCTACGAGCAGTACTTC.

This rearrangement joins TRBV6-5 to TRBJ2-2; TRBD1 matches at 8 bases. Per the germline V gene, CDR1 is MNHEY and CDR2 is SVGAGI. V gave up 4 bases and J gave up 4 bases; unmatched junction bases: 5. The CDR3 is 15 residues long. This chain's CDR3 is CASSSGTGITGELFF. The CDR3 nucleotides are TGTGCCAGCAGTTCCGGGACAGGTATCACCGGGGAGCTGTTTTTT.

The chain joins TRBV4-2 to TRBJ2-7; 7 bases agree with TRBD1. Germline lookup yields CDR1 LGHNA and CDR2 YNFKEQ. The CDR3 extends over 14 amino acids. Trimming removed 3 bases from V and 2 bases from J; junction bases left unmatched: 4. CDR3 sequence reads: CASSQRGHTYEQYF. For the CDR3, the DNA is TGTGCCAGCAGCCAGAGGGGGCACACCTACGAGCAGTACTTC.

J is TRBJ1-4 and V is TRBV29-1, with a weak D call TRBD1 (5 bases). From germline, CDR1 is SQVTM and CDR2 ANQGSEA. There are 12 residues in the CDR3. Trimming took off 6 bases at V and 5 bases at J, with 10 bases between the two ends. The CDR3 DNA reads as TGCAGCGTCAGGGATCCCAATGAAAAACTGTTTTTT. It yields the protein CSVRDPNEKLFF.

V gene TRBV5-6 combines with J gene TRBJ1-1, with a tentative D call TRBD1 (6 bases). The germline CDR1 and CDR2 sequences are SGHDT and YYEEEE. V gave up 4 bases and J gave up 8 bases, with 21 bases separating them. The CDR3 extends over 15 amino acids. The CDR3 bases are TGTGCCAGCAGCCCCTTACAGGGCCAGAGTTTGGAAGCTTTCTTT. Translated: CASSPLQGQSLEAFF. Supplemented by reference TRBV5-6 and TRBJ1-1, the full variable domain reads DAGVTQSPTHLIKTRGQQVTLRCSPKSGHDTVSWYQQALGQGPQFIFQYYEEEERQRGNFPDRFSGHQFPNYSSELNVNALLLGDSALYLCASSPLQGQSLEAFFGQGTRLTVV.

The chain couples TRBV7-3 to TRBJ2-5; 12 nucleotides match TRBD2. The CDR3 covers 18 residues. The germline V gene has CDR1 SGHTA and CDR2 FQGTGA. Unmatched junction bases numbered 9, after V lost 2 bases and J lost 2 bases. CDR3 in DNA: TGTGCCAGCAGCTTATACGCTAGCGGGGGGGCTCGTCAAGAGACCCAGTACTTC. Its translation is CASSLYASGGARQETQYF.